The 4 T cell receptor beta chains below come from one sample, sequenced in a study of T cell repertoires in cytomegalovirus infection. TCRdb itself ran the reads through MiXCR, one entry per CDR3 protein. This sample has around 280,000 distinct CDR3 sequences, with roughly 13% found just once. The sequenced material came from PBMCs. The receptors were sampled from a human donor in good health (CMV status not recorded). Some clones in this sample may be carry-over from other donors' samples.

This clonotype was seen many times. The chain recombines TRBV19 with TRBJ1-2; TRBD1 might be the D (5 bases). Germline CDR1 is LNHDA and CDR2 is SQIVND (reference sequence). This CDR3 is 13 amino acids long. Trimming left V 5 bases short and J 4 bases short, with 11 bases between. CDR3 sequence: CASSSGPLYGYTF. The CDR3 nucleotides read TGTGCCAGTAGTTCGGGACCGCTCTATGGCTACACCTTC.

This clonotype was picked up many times. The V and J genes are TRBV3-1 and TRBJ2-1, with TRBD1 matching over 10 bases. V lost 8 bases and J lost 3; bases outside the gene matches: 7. CDR1 LGHDT and CDR2 YNNKEL come from the germline V gene (reference sequence). The CDR3 extends over 15 amino acids. CDR3 protein: CASSSTGGGYNEQFF. CDR3 bases: TGTGCCAGCTCCTCGACAGGGGGCGGCTACAATGAGCAGTTCTTC.

The J gene is TRBJ2-5, the V gene TRBV20-1; 7 bases map to TRBD1. V lost 5 bases, J lost 2 bases, and 5 bases stayed unmatched. Germline V gene sequence: CDR1 DFQATT, CDR2 SNEGSKA (reference sequence). This CDR3 has 13 residues. In DNA, the CDR3 is TGCAGTGCTGAGACAGGGTGGCAAGAGACCCAGTACTTC. Translated, it gives CSAETGWQETQYF.

J is TRBJ2-5 and V is TRBV29-1, with 11 bases aligning to TRBD2. The CDR3 length is 12 residues. CDR1 and CDR2 (germline): SQVTM, ANQGSEA. Losses at the gene ends were 7 bases for V and 4 bases for J; bases not matched to a gene: 2. The CDR3 DNA reads as TGCAGCGCTGGGACTAGCGGAGAGACCCAGTACTTC. Translated: CSAGTSGETQYF.